This paragraph covers one TCR beta chain sequence. Its cognate antigen is unknown. TCRdb recomputed calls from the reads with MiXCR, one row per CDR3 protein. The data contain hundreds of thousands of distinct CDR3 sequences, about a third of them singletons. The sample originates from a study of T cell repertoires in cytomegalovirus infection. On the study more broadly: Both recently identified HLA-C-restricted and well-studied HLA-B-restricted CMV epitopes were used in the study. CMV infection plus the matching HLA type was flagged by public TCR beta signatures.

Trimming removed 5 bases at V and 3 bases at J, with 15 bases between. The CDR3 spans 15 residues. Per germline, CDR1 SGHTA and CDR2 FQGTGA. Whole-study results and caveats: The ex vivo response was dominated by HLA-C-restricted CMV-specific TCR beta clonotypes. Carriers of CMV and the relevant HLA type were discriminated by public TCR beta frequency.

The source was cultured CD8+ T cells from PBMCs, collected from culture after CMV antigen stimulation. This sequence originates from a human donor in good health (CMV status not recorded). Some clones in this sample may be carry-over from other donors' samples. V usage is TRBV7-3 and J usage is TRBJ2-3; D could derive from TRBD1 or TRBD2 (5 bases each). The CDR3 DNA reads as TGTGCCAGCAGCCCCGGGACCGTGGATACAGATACGCAGTATTTT. Residues: CASSPGTVDTDTQYF.